Listed below are T cell receptor beta chains from one sample, sequenced in a study of blood T cell repertoires in COVID-19. Only in-frame clones appear in the TCRdb table, and some are missing; sequencing was by immunoSEQ multiplex PCR. This sample has 110,000 to 150,000 clones, with 70% to 90% found just once. What was sequenced was peripheral blood. The receptors shown here come from a man between 45 and 60 years old with acute or convalescent COVID-19. The CDR3 runs from the conserved cysteine through the conserved F or W. D genes are given only for firm matches. The listing skips clone size in some rows; elsewhere it reads once, few, many or a size class.

D gene	J gene	clone size	V gene	CDR3 DNA	CDR3 protein
.	TRBJ2-5	.	TRBV6-5	TGTGCCAGCAGTTACCCCGCGGCATTTGGAGGGGAGACCCAGTACTTC	CASSYPAAFGGETQYF
TRBD2	TRBJ2-1	.	TRBV28	TGTGCCAGCAGCCGGGGGGAACTTGGGCAGTTCTTC	CASSRGELGQFF
.	TRBJ2-1	.	TRBV7-3	TGTGCCAGCAGCCCGGACTACCACAATGAGCAGTTCTTC	CASSPDYHNEQFF
TRBD1	TRBJ1-3	.	TRBV9	TGTGCCAGCAGCGTCACCGGGACAGCAGGAAACACCATATATTTT	CASSVTGTAGNTIYF
TRBD1	TRBJ1-2	.	TRBV19	TGTGCCAGTACGGAGGGGGCACGAGGCTACACCTTC	CASTEGARGYTF
.	TRBJ1-2	.	TRBV19	TGTGCCAGTACCCTAATGGCCAGGACTAACTATGGCTACACCTTC	CASTLMARTNYGYTF
TRBD1	TRBJ1-5	.	TRBV6-1	TGTGCCAGCAGTGAAGGGACAGGGCTGGATCAGCCCCAGCATTTT	CASSEGTGLDQPQHF
TRBD2	TRBJ2-2	.	TRBV10-3	TGTGCCATCAGACTAGCGGAAGAGCACGGGGAGCTGTTTTTT	CAIRLAEEHGELFF
TRBD1	TRBJ1-5	.	TRBV19	TGTGCCAGTAGTATAGGGAAGGGGGCGGGTCAGCCCCAGCATTTT	CASSIGKGAGQPQHF
.	TRBJ2-3	.	TRBV9	TGTGCCAGCAGCGTAGTCCCGGAGGATACGCAGTATTTT	CASSVVPEDTQYF
TRBD1	TRBJ1-2	once	TRBV10-3	TGTGCCATTAGCACAGGGGGAGACTATGGCTACACCTTC	CAISTGGDYGYTF
.	TRBJ2-1	.	TRBV6-5	TGTGCCAGCAGTTCGGCGGTGAGCCCCTACAATGAGCAGTTCTTC	CASSSAVSPYNEQFF
TRBD1	TRBJ2-7	.	TRBV11-3	TGTGCCAGCAGCCGTACAGGGGGCGATACCTACGAGCAGTACTTC	CASSRTGGDTYEQYF
TRBD1	TRBJ1-2	.	TRBV5-1	TGCGCCAGCAGCCCGGGACAGGGTTTAAACTATGGCTACACCTTC	CASSPGQGLNYGYTF
TRBD1	TRBJ1-3	once	TRBV5-4	TGTGCCAGCAGCCGTGGGACAGGGGGAAACACCATATATTTT	CASSRGTGGNTIYF
TRBD1	TRBJ2-4	.	TRBV18	TGTGCCAGCTCACCACGGGACAGGGGGCGCATCCTAGCCAAAAACATTCAGTACTTC	CASSPRDRGRILAKNIQYF
.	TRBJ1-5	once	TRBV18	TGTGCCAGCTCACCAGAGATATACCAGCCCCAGCATTTT	CASSPEIYQPQHF
TRBD1	TRBJ1-2	.	TRBV28	TGTGCCAGCAGCCTGGGACAGGGAATTGGCTACACCTTC	CASSLGQGIGYTF
TRBD1	TRBJ2-7	.	TRBV5-6	TGTGCCAGCAGGTGGGGGACAGGGGCCTACGAGCAGTACTTC	CASRWGTGAYEQYF